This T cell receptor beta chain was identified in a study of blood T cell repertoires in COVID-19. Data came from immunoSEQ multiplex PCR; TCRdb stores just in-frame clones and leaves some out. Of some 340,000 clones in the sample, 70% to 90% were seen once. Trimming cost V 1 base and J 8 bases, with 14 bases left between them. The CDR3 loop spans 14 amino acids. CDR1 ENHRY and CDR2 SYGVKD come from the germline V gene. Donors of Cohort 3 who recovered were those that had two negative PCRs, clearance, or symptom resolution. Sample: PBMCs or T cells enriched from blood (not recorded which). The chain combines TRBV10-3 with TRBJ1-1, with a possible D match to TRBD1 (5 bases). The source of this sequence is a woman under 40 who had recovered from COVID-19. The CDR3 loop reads CAISEFSGLGEAFF. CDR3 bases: TGTGCCATCAGTGAGTTTTCAGGGCTTGGCGAAGCTTTCTTT.